This T cell receptor (beta chain) appears in the sequencing data of a study of T cells in Graves' hyperthyroidism and ophthalmopathy. Study-wide results and caveats: In the blood, most expanded thyroid clonotypes above 0.001 appeared as well.

Germline CDR1 reads MDHEN; CDR2 reads SYDVKM. CDR3 length: 15 amino acids. V was pared by 6 bases and J by 4 bases, with 18 bases between. TCR beta CDR3 region amplification was performed from RNA transcripts. HTBI primers were used for first-round RT-PCR of the TCR CDR3. Via MiXCR, TCRdb re-called the multiplex PCR reads, giving one row per CDR3 protein. Here the sample spans approximately 600,000 distinct CDR3 sequences, 14% being singletons. This clonotype turned up a few times. The antigen remains unidentified. The origin of this receptor is a woman in her twenties or thirties with Graves' hyperthyroidism that later progressed to Graves' ophthalmopathy. The sample taken for sequencing was blood. This chain connects TRBV28 to TRBJ1-2; tentative D call: TRBD1 (6 bases). The CDR3 DNA follows: TGTGCCAGCAGCCCCGGGGGGGCATTGGGCTATGGCTACACCTTC. As protein: CASSPGGALGYGYTF.